Presented here are 31 T cell receptor beta chains from one specimen sequenced in a study of identical twins (dated by TCRdb to between 2015 and 2016). The library came from 5' RACE. Sequencing was performed on an Illumina HiSeq 2000. TCRdb's own reprocessing of the public reads used fastp at Q25 and MiXCR and kept productive beta chains. All rows with the same CDR3 protein become a single entry with the most common DNA and genes. In all, the sample holds about 330,000 distinct CDR3 sequences, and 10% to 15% of those were seen once. 6% to 9% of the sample rests with the top ten. The same data also contributed to another study, on yellow fever vaccine responses in identical twins.

Material for sequencing was CD8+ T cells sorted from blood. Receptor source: a woman between 18 and 29 years old in good health.

This chain uses TRBV7-8 with TRBJ1-2; no definite D call. Trimming cost V 10 bases and J 3 bases, with 18 bases left between them. The CDR3 spans 14 residues. Germline assignment: CDR1 SGHVS and CDR2 FQNEAQ. The CDR3 DNA sequence: TGTGCCATGAGCCCCGGTCTGGGCGACTATGGCTACACCTTC. Translated, it gives CAMSPGLGDYGYTF.

A few counts support this clonotype. The chain joins TRBV20-1 to TRBJ2-7; TRBD2 agrees at 8 bases. Unmatched junction bases numbered 6, after V lost 0 bases and J lost 2 bases. The CDR3 runs to 15 residues. CDR1 and CDR2 (germline): DFQATT, SNEGSKA (reference sequence). The chain's CDR3 is CSARDLDSGTYEQYF. The CDR3 DNA reads TGCAGTGCTAGAGACCTGGATAGCGGGACCTACGAGCAGTACTTC.

This clonotype was detected ten times or more. CDR3 nucleotide sequence: TGTGCCAGCAGGGACGGATACTATGGCTACACCTTC. Residues: CASRDGYYGYTF. J is TRBJ1-2 and V is TRBV12-3 or TRBV12-4; D gene uncertain. The V end lost 6 bases, the J end lost 3 bases, and 8 bases lay between the germline ends. The length of the CDR3 is 12 residues.

The sample holds a few counts of this clonotype. The chain recombines TRBV6-4 with TRBJ2-3; D gene uncertain. The CDR3 totals 13 residues. V lost 3 bases, J lost 4 bases, and 8 bases lay in between. Looked up from germline, CDR1 is MRHNA and CDR2 is SNTAGT. Here the CDR3 reads CASSEGGADTQYF. The DNA of the CDR3 is TGTGCCAGCAGTGAGGGCGGCGCAGATACGCAGTATTTT.

This clonotype occurred a few times. This rearrangement joins TRBV5-8 to TRBJ1-2, with 7 bases aligning to TRBD1. The germline CDR1 and CDR2 sequences are SGHTS and YDEGEE. The CDR3 is made up of 14 amino acids. The trim removed 3 bases at V and 8 bases at J, leaving 10 bases unmatched. In nucleotides, the CDR3 is TGTGCCAGCAGCTACCAACAGGGGAGTAGGGGCTACACCTTC. Amino acids: CASSYQQGSRGYTF.

This clonotype was seen repeatedly, ten times or more. DNA for the CDR3: TGCGCCAGCAGCCCTGGGACAGGGCTCGGTGAGGAGCAGTACGTC. It is translated as CASSPGTGLGEEQYV. The chain carries TRBV5-1 and TRBJ2-7; 9 positions match TRBD1. The CDR3 consists of 15 residues. Germline assignment: CDR1 SGHRS and CDR2 YFSETQ. V trimming: 4 bases; J trimming: 7 bases; junction bases outside the gene matches: 12.

This clonotype was seen many times. The chain couples TRBV12-3 or TRBV12-4 to TRBJ1-6, with 9 nucleotides matching TRBD1. Trimming took 6 bases from V and 10 from J; bases not matched to a gene: 7. The CDR3 has 14 amino acids. The CDR3 nucleotides read TGTGCCAGCAGCCTCGACAGGGGGGGGTCACCCCTCCACTTT. It translates to CASSLDRGGSPLHF.

This clonotype was picked up many times. The rearrangement joins TRBV9 to TRBJ2-3; D remains unclear. Trimming left V 5 bases short and J 3 bases short, with 19 bases between. Germline-derived CDR1 and CDR2 are SGDLS and YYNGEE. The CDR3 has 16 amino acids. The CDR3 protein is CASRAVPLLTTDTQYF. As DNA, the CDR3 is TGTGCCAGCAGGGCCGTCCCTTTGTTGACTACAGATACGCAGTATTTT.

This clonotype was observed a single time. V usage is TRBV7-9 and J usage is TRBJ2-7; D tentatively reads TRBD1 or TRBD2 (5 bases each). The CDR3 has 11 amino acids. Trimming pared 5 bases from V and 8 bases from J, leaving 10 bases between. CDR1 is SEHNR and CDR2 is FQNEAQ in the germline V gene (reference sequence). The CDR3, as DNA: TGTGCCAGCAGCCTTCGGGACCAGCAGTACTTC. It yields the protein CASSLRDQQYF.

In its sample, this clonotype was seen a few times. The rearrangement links TRBV10-3 to TRBJ2-7, with TRBD2 matching over 8 bases. The CDR3 covers 14 residues. CDR1 is ENHRY and CDR2 is SYGVKD in the germline V gene. The V gene end was trimmed by 6 bases and the J gene end by 2 bases; junction bases not matched to a gene: 6. The CDR3, as DNA: TGTGCCATCAGAGATAGCGGGATGACCTACGAGCAGTACTTC. Translated, it gives CAIRDSGMTYEQYF.

This clonotype has more than one count but fewer than ten. CDR3 bases: TGTGCCAGCAGCGTACAGGGGGCGGAGACCCAGTACTTC. Its protein is CASSVQGAETQYF. The chain couples TRBV7-3 to TRBJ2-5, with 9 bases fitting TRBD1. Unmatched junction bases numbered 3, after V lost 5 bases and J lost 5 bases. The germline V gene encodes CDR1 SGHTA and CDR2 FQGTGA. This CDR3 is built from 13 residues. The variable domain in full, completed from reference TRBV7-3 and TRBJ2-5, reads GAGVSQTPSNKVTEKGKYVELRCDPISGHTALYWYRQSLGQGPEFLIYFQGTGAADDSGLPNDRFFAVRPEGSVSTLKIQRTERGDSAVYLCASSVQGAETQYFGPGTRLLVL.

V gene TRBV12-3 or TRBV12-4 combines with J gene TRBJ2-2, with D maybe TRBD2 (5 bases). Trimming shortened V by 6 bases and J by 7 bases, and 12 bases separated the two germline ends. The CDR3 consists of 13 residues. Written as DNA, the CDR3 is TGTGCCAGCAGCGCCGGAGGTGGCGGGGAGCTGTTTTTT. Its translation: CASSAGGGGELFF.

The chain links TRBV7-9 to TRBJ1-5; D uncertain. This CDR3 is built from 14 residues. With 0 bases removed from V and 4 bases from J, the gap between germline ends came to 7 bases. Germline V gives CDR1 SEHNR, CDR2 FQNEAQ (reference sequence). The chain's CDR3 is CASSLAGVNQPQHF. The CDR3 DNA sequence: TGTGCCAGCAGCTTAGCCGGGGTGAATCAGCCCCAGCATTTT.

The chain employs TRBV12-3 or TRBV12-4 and TRBJ2-1; 7 bases line up with TRBD2. Unmatched junction bases numbered 7, after V lost 4 bases and J lost 4 bases. The length of the CDR3 is 15 residues. The CDR3 DNA follows: TGTGCCAGCAGTTCTGAGCGGGACCCTTACAATGAGCAGTTCTTC. Its protein product is CASSSERDPYNEQFF.

The chain couples TRBV11-2 to TRBJ2-7, with 9 bases that match TRBD1. This CDR3 is built from 19 residues. Germline trimming cut 6 bases from V and 1 base from J; bases unmatched to any gene: 19. Germline loops: CDR1 SGHAT, CDR2 FQNNGV. Here the CDR3 DNA reads TGTGCCAGCAGAAACCCCGGGACAGGGTCTACCCTTCCTTCCTACGAGCAGTACTTC. Translating it yields CASRNPGTGSTLPSYEQYF.

The chain combines TRBV7-9 with TRBJ2-7, with TRBD2 matching 8 bases. This CDR3 contains 11 residues. From germline, CDR1 is SEHNR and CDR2 FQNEAQ (reference sequence). The CDR3 loop reads CASGGLYEQYV. CDR3 in DNA: TGTGCAAGCGGGGGACTCTACGAGCAGTACGTC.

The sample holds a few counts of this clonotype. The genes are TRBV27 and TRBJ2-1; 14 bases agree with TRBD2. Trimming cost V 10 bases and J 8 bases; bases outside gene matches: 4. There are 13 residues in the CDR3. CDR1 is MNHEY, CDR2 SMNVEV, per germline (reference sequence). The CDR3 is CATGTSGSYEQFF. Written as DNA, the CDR3 is TGTGCCACCGGGACTAGCGGGAGTTATGAGCAGTTCTTC.

The chain carries TRBV20-1 and TRBJ2-2; the D gene is possibly TRBD1 (5 bases). V dropped 6 bases and J dropped 0 bases, with 8 bases sitting between them. CDR3 size: 13 residues. Germline lookup yields CDR1 DFQATT and CDR2 SNEGSKA (reference sequence). The CDR3 region is CSAPDTNTGELFF. In DNA form, the CDR3 reads TGCAGTGCACCGGACACGAACACCGGGGAGCTGTTTTTT.

This clonotype was counted at least ten times. V and J are TRBV3-1 and TRBJ1-1; D unresolved. Germline V lookup: CDR1 LGHDT, CDR2 YNNKEL (reference sequence). V shed 1 base and J shed 4 bases, with 7 bases lying between them. There are 13 residues in the CDR3. The CDR3 DNA reads as TGTGCCAGCAGCCAAGTCGTTGGCACTGAAGCTTTCTTT. Translation: CASSQVVGTEAFF.

This clonotype has a handful of counts. The V and J genes are TRBV7-9 and TRBJ1-1; 10 bases line up with TRBD1. V was pared by 3 bases and J by 5 bases, with 6 bases of the junction left unmatched. The CDR3 is 15 residues long. The V gene's germline CDR1 is SEHNR and CDR2 FQNEAQ (reference sequence). DNA of the CDR3: TGTGCCAGCAGCTTCAGGGACAGGGGTAATACTGAAGCTTTCTTT. Residues: CASSFRDRGNTEAFF.

The chain couples TRBV7-2 to TRBJ1-2; no definite D call. This CDR3 has 13 amino acids. CDR1 SGHTA and CDR2 FQGNSA come from the germline V gene. V lost 5 bases to trimming and J lost 7 bases, with 14 bases between them. The CDR3 DNA reads TGTGCCAGCAGCCCAGTGAGCGGGGTTGGCTACACCTTC. Its translation is CASSPVSGVGYTF.

This clonotype was found a few times. The chain uses TRBV20-1 and TRBJ2-7, with 8 bases fitting TRBD2. The CDR3 sequence is 15 residues long. V lost 4 bases to trimming and J lost 4 bases; unmatched junction nucleotides: 12. CDR1 is DFQATT and CDR2 is SNEGSKA in the germline V gene (reference sequence). CDR3 coding DNA: TGCAGTGCTATGCCGGGGAGGGGACTAGTGTACGAGCAGTACGTC. Encoded protein: CSAMPGRGLVYEQYV.

The chain recombines TRBV7-8 with TRBJ2-1, with a possible D match to TRBD2 (6 bases). The germline V gene has CDR1 SGHVS and CDR2 FQNEAQ. V lost 5 bases and J lost 9, with 20 bases in between. There are 15 residues in the CDR3. The CDR3 coding sequence is TGTGCCAGCAGCCCGTCCCCTGGGGCGGGACTTGAGCAGTTCTTC. Protein: CASSPSPGAGLEQFF.

The chain employs TRBV27 and TRBJ2-1; D could derive from TRBD1 or TRBD2 (6 bases each). V was trimmed by 2 bases and J by 7 bases, leaving 15 bases between them. Germline assignment: CDR1 MNHEY and CDR2 SMNVEV (reference sequence). The CDR3 has 15 residues. CDR3 residues: CASSLNSGAGNEQFF. The CDR3 bases are TGTGCCAGCAGTTTAAATTCAGGGGCGGGGAATGAGCAGTTCTTC.

This clonotype was recorded at least ten times. DNA of the CDR3: TGTGCCAGCAGTGACGCGGGGGGCACAGATACGCAGTATTTT. It yields the protein CASSDAGGTDTQYF. The V gene is TRBV6-4, the J gene TRBJ2-3; 7 nucleotides match TRBD2. CDR1 and CDR2 (germline): MRHNA, SNTAGT. V shed 2 bases, J shed 1 base, and the junction held 0 bases outside the gene matches. This CDR3 comprises 14 residues.

This clonotype was seen repeatedly, ten times or more. The chain is built from TRBV27 and TRBJ2-7; D is unclear. The germline CDR1 and CDR2 sequences are MNHEY and SMNVEV (reference sequence). The CDR3 is made up of 13 amino acids. V lost 5 bases, J lost 6 bases, and 14 bases lay in between. The CDR3 loop is CASSLSGPLEQYF. CDR3 in DNA: TGTGCCAGCAGTCTTTCAGGCCCCCTCGAGCAGTACTTC.

This clonotype was seen a handful of times. The chain carries TRBV7-2 and TRBJ2-2, with TRBD2 matching over 8 bases. Trimming cost V 0 bases and J 7 bases; bases outside gene matches: 4. This CDR3 region has 15 residues. Germline V gene data show CDR1 as SGHTA and CDR2 as FQGNSA. CDR3 amino acids: CASSLAGGAHGELFF. CDR3 DNA sequence: TGTGCCAGCAGCTTAGCCGGGGGGGCGCACGGGGAGCTGTTTTTT.

The V call is TRBV7-6, the J call TRBJ2-2; no reliable D call. Trimming removed 6 bases from V and 6 bases from J, with 14 bases in between. The CDR3 loop spans 14 amino acids. From germline, CDR1 is SGHVS and CDR2 FNYEAQ. The CDR3 DNA reads as TGTGCCAGCAGTACTATGGGGTATTCCGGGGAGCTGTTTTTT. Encoded protein: CASSTMGYSGELFF.

This clonotype has only a few counts. This chain links TRBV20-1 with TRBJ2-1; 10 nucleotides align to TRBD2. The CDR3 runs to 14 residues. Germline V gene lookup returns CDR1 DFQATT and CDR2 SNEGSKA (reference sequence). V lost 3 bases, J lost 4 bases, and 3 bases stayed unmatched. In DNA, the CDR3 is TGCAGTGCTAGGGGGACTAGCGATTACAATGAGCAGTTCTTC. This sequence encodes CSARGTSDYNEQFF.

This clonotype was picked up a small number of times. The V and J genes are TRBV4-1 and TRBJ2-3; D is tentatively TRBD1 or TRBD2 (5 bases each). Germline-derived CDR1 and CDR2 are MGHRA and YSYEKL. The CDR3 has 15 residues. Trimming took off 3 bases at V and 0 bases at J, with 10 bases between the two ends. The CDR3 DNA sequence: TGCGCCAGCAGCCAGGGGGTTTTCAGCACAGATACGCAGTATTTT. As protein: CASSQGVFSTDTQYF.

This clonotype was observed a handful of times. One end of the junction is discordant with germline, which a read error may explain. The V and J genes are TRBV7-9 and TRBJ2-5; TRBD1 is a possible D gene (5 bases). The CDR3 totals 14 residues. Germline CDR1 SEHNR, CDR2 FQNEAQ (reference sequence). The CDR3 bases are TGTGCCAGCAGCTTAGTTGGGGCGCAAGAGACCCGGTACTTC. Translating it yields CASSLVGAQETRYF. The entire variable domain, with the rest obtained from reference TRBV7-9 and TRBJ2-5, is as follows: DTGVSQNPRHKITKRGQNVTFRCDPISEHNRLYWYRQTLGQGPEFLTYFQNEAQLEKSRLLSDRFSAERPKGSFSTLEIQRTEQGDSAMYLCASSLVGAQETRYFGPGTRLLVL.